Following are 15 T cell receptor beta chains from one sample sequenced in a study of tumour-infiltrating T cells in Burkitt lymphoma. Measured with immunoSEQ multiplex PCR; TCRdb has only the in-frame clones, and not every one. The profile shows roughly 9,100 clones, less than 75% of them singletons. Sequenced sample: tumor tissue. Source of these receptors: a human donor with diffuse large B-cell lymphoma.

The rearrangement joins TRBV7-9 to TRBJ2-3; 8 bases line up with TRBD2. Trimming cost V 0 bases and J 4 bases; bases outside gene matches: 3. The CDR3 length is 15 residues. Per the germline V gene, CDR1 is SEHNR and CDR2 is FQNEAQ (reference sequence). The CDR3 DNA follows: TGTGCCAGCAGCTTAGCGCACGGGGGGGCAGATACGCAGTATTTT. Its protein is CASSLAHGGADTQYF. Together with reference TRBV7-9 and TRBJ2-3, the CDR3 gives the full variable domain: DTGVSQNPRHKITKRGQNVTFRCDPISEHNRLYWYRQTLGQGPEFLTYFQNEAQLEKSRLLSDRFSAERPKGSFSTLEIQRTEQGDSAMYLCASSLAHGGADTQYFGPGTRLTVL.

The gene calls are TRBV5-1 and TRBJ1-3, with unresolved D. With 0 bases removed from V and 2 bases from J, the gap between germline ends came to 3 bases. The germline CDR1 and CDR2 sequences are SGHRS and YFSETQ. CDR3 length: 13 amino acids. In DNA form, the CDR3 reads TGCGCCAGCAGCTTGGGGACTGGAAACACCATATATTTT. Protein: CASSLGTGNTIYF.

The CDR3 region is CASSPNVHYTEAFF. The CDR3 DNA reads TGTGCCAGCAGTCCCAACGTACACTACACTGAAGCTTTCTTT. The chain employs TRBV27 and TRBJ1-1; no reliable D call. The V end lost 5 bases, the J end lost 3 bases, and 13 bases lay between the germline ends. CDR1 and CDR2 from the germline V gene are MNHEY and SMNVEV (reference sequence). This CDR3 has 14 amino acids.

The chain's CDR3 is CASSDLGPGNTIYF. The CDR3 DNA reads TGTGCCAGCAGTGATTTAGGCCCTGGAAACACCATATATTTT. The chain recombines TRBV6-1 with TRBJ1-3; D is undetermined. V lost 3 bases to trimming and J lost 2 bases, with 8 bases between them. The CDR3 runs 14 residues. Germline-derived CDR1 and CDR2 are MNHNS and SASEGT.

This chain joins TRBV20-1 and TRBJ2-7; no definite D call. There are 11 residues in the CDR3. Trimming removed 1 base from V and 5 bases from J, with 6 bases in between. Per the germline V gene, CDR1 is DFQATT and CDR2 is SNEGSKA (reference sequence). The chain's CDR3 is CSARAENEQYF. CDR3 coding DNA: TGCAGTGCTAGAGCTGAAAACGAGCAGTACTTC.

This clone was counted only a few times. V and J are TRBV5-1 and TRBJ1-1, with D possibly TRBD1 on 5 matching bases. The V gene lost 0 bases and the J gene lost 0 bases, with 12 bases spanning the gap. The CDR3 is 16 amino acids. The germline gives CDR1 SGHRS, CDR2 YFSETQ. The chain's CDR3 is CASSLAGVRVNTEAFF. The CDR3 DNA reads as TGCGCCAGCAGCTTGGCCGGGGTCAGGGTGAACACTGAAGCTTTCTTT.

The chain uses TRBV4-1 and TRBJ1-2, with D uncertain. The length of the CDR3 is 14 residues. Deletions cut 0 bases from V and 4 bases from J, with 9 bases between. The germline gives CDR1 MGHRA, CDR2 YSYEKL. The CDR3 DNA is TGCGCCAGCAGCCAAGATTGGACCAGCTATGGCTACACCTTC. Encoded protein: CASSQDWTSYGYTF.

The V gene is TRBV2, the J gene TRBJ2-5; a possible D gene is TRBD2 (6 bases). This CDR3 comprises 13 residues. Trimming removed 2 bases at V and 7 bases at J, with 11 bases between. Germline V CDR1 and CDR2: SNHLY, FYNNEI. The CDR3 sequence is CASSERQGGTQYF. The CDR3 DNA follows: TGTGCCAGCAGTGAAAGGCAGGGAGGGACCCAGTACTTC.

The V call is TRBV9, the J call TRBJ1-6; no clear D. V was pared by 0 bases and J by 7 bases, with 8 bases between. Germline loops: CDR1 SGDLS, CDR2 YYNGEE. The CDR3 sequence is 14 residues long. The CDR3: CASSVARSNSPLHF. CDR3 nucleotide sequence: TGTGCCAGCAGCGTAGCCAGGTCAAATTCACCCCTCCACTTT.

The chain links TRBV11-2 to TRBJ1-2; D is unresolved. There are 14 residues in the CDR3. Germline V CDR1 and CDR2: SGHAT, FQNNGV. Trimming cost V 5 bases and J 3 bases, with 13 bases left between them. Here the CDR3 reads CASSPALGYYGYTF. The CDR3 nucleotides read TGTGCCAGCAGCCCAGCACTCGGATACTATGGCTACACCTTC.

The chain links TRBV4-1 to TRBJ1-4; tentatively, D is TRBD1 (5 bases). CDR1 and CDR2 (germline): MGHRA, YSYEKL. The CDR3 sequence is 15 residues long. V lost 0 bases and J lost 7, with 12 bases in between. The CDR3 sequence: CASSQDGRVIEKLFF. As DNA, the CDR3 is TGCGCCAGCAGCCAAGACGGCAGGGTCATTGAAAAACTGTTTTTT.

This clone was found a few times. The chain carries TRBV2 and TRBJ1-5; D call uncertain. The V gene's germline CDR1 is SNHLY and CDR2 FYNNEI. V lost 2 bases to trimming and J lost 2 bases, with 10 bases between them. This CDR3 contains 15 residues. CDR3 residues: CASSETGDRNQPQHF. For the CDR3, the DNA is TGTGCCAGCAGTGAAACGGGCGATCGCAATCAGCCCCAGCATTTT.

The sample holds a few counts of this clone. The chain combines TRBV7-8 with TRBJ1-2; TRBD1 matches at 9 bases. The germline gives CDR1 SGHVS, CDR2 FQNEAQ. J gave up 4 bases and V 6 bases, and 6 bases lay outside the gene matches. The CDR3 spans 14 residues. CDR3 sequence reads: CASSRTGASYGYTF. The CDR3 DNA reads TGTGCCAGCAGTCGGACAGGGGCTTCCTATGGCTACACCTTC.

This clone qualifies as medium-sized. This chain's CDR3 is CASSIVPTGVKPQHF. CDR3 in DNA: TGTGCCAGTAGTATAGTCCCGACAGGGGTCAAGCCCCAGCATTTT. The chain uses TRBV19 and TRBJ1-5; 8 bases are shared with TRBD1. V lost 1 base and J lost 8; bases outside the gene matches: 7. The CDR3 has 15 amino acids. Germline V gene lookup returns CDR1 LNHDA and CDR2 SQIVND (reference sequence).

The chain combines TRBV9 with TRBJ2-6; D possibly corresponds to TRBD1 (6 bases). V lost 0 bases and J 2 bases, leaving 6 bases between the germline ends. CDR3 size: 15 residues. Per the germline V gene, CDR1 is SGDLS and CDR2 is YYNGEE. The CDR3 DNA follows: TGTGCCAGCAGCGTAGGGACAGCTGGGGCCAACGTCCTGACTTTC. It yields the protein CASSVGTAGANVLTF. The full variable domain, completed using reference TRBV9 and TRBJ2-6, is DSGVTQTPKHLITATGQRVTLRCSPRSGDLSVYWYQQSLDQGLQFLIQYYNGEERAKGNILERFSAQQFPDLHSELNLSSLELGDSALYFCASSVGTAGANVLTFGAGSRLTVL.